Sequencing of this TCR beta chain was carried out in a study of blood T cells in healthy people across ages. Notes on the study in general: Donors of long life had a larger count of naive CD4+ cells and greater diversity than aged donors.

The draw of peripheral blood yielded about 9.4 milliliters from each donor. Using a J-beta primer mix together with a sample-barcoded 5' primer, a second PCR was run for about 7 to 12 cycles. A template-switch adaptor containing 12 random nucleotides labeled each cDNA molecule. Samples each returned at least 3 million CDR3-containing paired-end reads. TCRdb ran MiXCR on the 5' RACE reads and lists one entry per CDR3 protein. The table records 600,000 to 650,000 distinct CDR3 sequences, approximately 50% of them present only once. With regard to this clonotype: Its antigen is currently unknown.

The CDR3 consists of 13 residues. Germline loops: CDR1 ENHRY, CDR2 SYGVKD. The ends lost 11 bases at V and 0 bases at J; junction bases unmatched: 2. Source material: blood. The sequence was collected from a man aged 60 to 75 in good health. The V gene is TRBV10-3, the J gene TRBJ2-5, with 11 bases matching TRBD2. The CDR3 DNA follows: TGTGCCGTTAGCGGGGGGGACCAAGAGACCCAGTACTTC. It yields the protein CAVSGGDQETQYF.